Below are 18 T cell receptor beta chains sequenced from a single sample in a study of CD8+ T cells in alopecia areata. Extraction and reverse transcription of RNA yielded cDNA as the sequencing template. The assay was immunoSEQ multiplex PCR, and TCRdb's table has in-frame clones only and misses some. Of 150,000 to 200,000 clones in the sample, approximately 57% were seen once. This sample's treatment: oral pan-JAK inhibitor, 5-10 mg twice daily. The starting material was CD4+ T cells sorted from blood, obtained at week 24, from a patient treated with tofacitinib. Receptors were obtained from a human donor with alopecia areata.

The table lists this clone with a few counts. The rearrangement joins TRBV25-1 to TRBJ1-4; the D is unclear. The length of the CDR3 is 16 residues. V gave up 3 bases and J gave up 4 bases, with 15 bases separating them. Looked up from germline, CDR1 is MGHDK and CDR2 is SYGVNS. The CDR3 nucleotides read TGTGCCAGCAGTGATTCAGCGGATCGCTTTAATGAAAAACTGTTTTTT. It translates to CASSDSADRFNEKLFF.

This clone has just a few counts. The V gene is TRBV5-1, the J gene TRBJ1-2; D is ambiguous. CDR1 and CDR2 from the germline V gene are SGHRS and YFSETQ. The CDR3 has 13 residues. V lost 5 bases and J lost 3, with 11 bases in between. DNA for the CDR3: TGCGCCAGCAGGGTCGAAGACTACTATGGCTACACCTTC. Translating gives CASRVEDYYGYTF.

The chain links TRBV29-1 to TRBJ1-1; D may be TRBD1 (5 bases). The V and J ends lost 0 bases and 11 bases respectively, with 10 bases between them. The CDR3 covers 11 residues. Germline-derived CDR1 and CDR2 are SQVTM and ANQGSEA. The CDR3 spells CSVEERRGAFF. Here the CDR3 DNA reads TGCAGCGTTGAAGAAAGGAGGGGCGCTTTCTTT.

The V gene is TRBV19, the J gene TRBJ1-5, with D tentatively TRBD1 (6 bases). The germline V and J ends were trimmed by 4 bases and 2 bases, with 15 bases remaining between them. CDR1 and CDR2 from the germline V gene are LNHDA and SQIVND (reference sequence). The CDR3 spans 16 residues. This CDR3 reads CASSTLQGLGNQPQHF. The CDR3 DNA reads as TGTGCCAGTAGTACCCTCCAGGGGCTTGGCAATCAGCCCCAGCATTTT. The complete variable domain, with remaining parts taken from reference TRBV19 and TRBJ1-5, reads DGGITQSPKYLFRKEGQNVTLSCEQNLNHDAMYWYRQDPGQGLRLIYYSQIVNDFQKGDIAEGYSVSREKKESFPLTVTSAQKNPTAFYLCASSTLQGLGNQPQHFGDGTRLSIL.

A few counts support this clone. The chain combines TRBV5-1 with TRBJ2-7, with a tentative D call TRBD2 (6 bases). Trimming pared 6 bases from V and 3 bases from J, leaving 16 bases between. Germline CDR1 is SGHRS and CDR2 is YFSETQ. This CDR3 spans 14 amino acids. This CDR3 reads CASTPGTGNYEQYF. DNA for the CDR3: TGCGCCAGCACCCCCGGGACTGGGAACTACGAGCAGTACTTC.

The chain couples TRBV10-3 to TRBJ2-7; TRBD1 matches 10 bases. Per germline, CDR1 ENHRY and CDR2 SYGVKD. The CDR3 is 14 amino acids. After removal of 8 bases from V and 5 bases from J, the junction contained 9 bases not matched to a gene. CDR3 protein: CAIASGDRGNEQYF. CDR3 nucleotide sequence: TGTGCCATCGCTTCTGGGGACAGGGGCAACGAGCAGTACTTC.

V and J are TRBV29-1 and TRBJ2-5, with a possible D match to TRBD2 (7 bases). The germline gives CDR1 SQVTM, CDR2 ANQGSEA. The CDR3 is 14 amino acids. V lost 4 bases to trimming and J lost 4 bases, with 16 bases between them. The CDR3 nucleotides read TGCAGCGTTGTGCAAGGAGGGGGGGGAGAGACCCAGTACTTC. Its translation: CSVVQGGGGETQYF. Supplemented by reference TRBV29-1 and TRBJ2-5, the full variable domain reads SAVISQKPSRDICQRGTSLTIQCQVDSQVTMMFWYRQQPGQSLTLIATANQGSEATYESGFVIDKFPISRPNLTFSTLTVSNMSPEDSSIYLCSVVQGGGGETQYFGPGTRLLVL.

J is TRBJ2-2 and V is TRBV29-1; perhaps TRBD2 as D (5 bases). This CDR3 contains 12 residues. Germline lookup yields CDR1 SQVTM and CDR2 ANQGSEA. Deletions cut 3 bases from V and 5 bases from J, with 7 bases between. The DNA of the CDR3 is TGCAGCGTTGATGGGGAGACCGGGGAGCTGTTTTTT. Amino acids: CSVDGETGELFF.

The V gene is TRBV7-3, the J gene TRBJ2-1; maybe TRBD2 (5 bases). The CDR3 consists of 15 residues. Germline V lookup: CDR1 SGHTA, CDR2 FQGTGA. V gave up 1 base and J gave up 2 bases, with 9 bases separating them. The CDR3 DNA follows: TGTGCCAGCAGCTTAAGGGGAGAGACCTACAATGAGCAGTTCTTC. Its protein is CASSLRGETYNEQFF.

V is TRBV6-5 and J is TRBJ1-2, with 7 bases aligning to TRBD1. Germline values: CDR1 MNHEY, CDR2 SVGAGI. CDR3 length: 11 amino acids. V dropped 6 bases and J dropped 8; count of bases not matched to a gene: 3. The CDR3 region has the DNA TGTGCCAGCAGGGGGGACAGAGGCTACACCTTC. This encodes CASRGDRGYTF.

The rearrangement links TRBV7-3 to TRBJ2-1; 13 nucleotides align to TRBD2. Germline assignment: CDR1 SGHTA and CDR2 FQGTGA. The CDR3 runs 16 residues. The V and J ends lost 5 bases and 5 bases, in that order; junction bases with no gene match: 6. The CDR3 is CASSPLGLAGDNEQFF. As DNA, the CDR3 is TGTGCCAGCAGCCCACTAGGACTAGCGGGGGACAATGAGCAGTTCTTC.

Of note for this clone: At the DNA level, this CDR3 is encoded by other sequences in the same sample as well. The chain has TRBV4-3 and TRBJ2-2; D gene unclear. The CDR3 has 14 residues. V dropped 3 bases and J dropped 4 bases, with 9 bases sitting between them. Germline CDR1 LGHNA, CDR2 YSLEER. As DNA, the CDR3 is TGCGCCAGCAGCCAGGGTACGACCACCGGGGAGCTGTTTTTT. This gives the protein CASSQGTTTGELFF.

V gene TRBV30 combines with J gene TRBJ1-1; D gene unclear. Germline CDR1 GTSNPN, CDR2 SVGIG (reference sequence). Trimming took off 4 bases at V and 1 base at J, with 7 bases between the two ends. There are 12 residues in the CDR3. CDR3: CAWTRQNTEAFF. DNA for the CDR3: TGTGCCTGGACCCGACAGAACACTGAAGCTTTCTTT.

This chain links TRBV5-6 with TRBJ2-1; D gene unclear. The V end was cut by 1 base, the J end by 6 bases, with 5 bases between. Per the germline V gene, CDR1 is SGHDT and CDR2 is YYEEEE. The CDR3 covers 12 residues. CDR3 DNA: TGTGCCAGCAGCTTGTATCGCAATGAGCAGTTCTTC. Amino acids: CASSLYRNEQFF.

The chain combines TRBV18 with TRBJ2-2, with D unresolved. Deletions cut 1 base from V and 2 bases from J, with 5 bases between. The CDR3 is 14 amino acids. Germline-derived CDR1 and CDR2 are KGHSH and LQKENI. The CDR3: CASSPRRNTGELFF. CDR3 nucleotide sequence: TGTGCCAGCTCACCACGAAGAAACACCGGGGAGCTGTTTTTT.

This chain links TRBV29-1 with TRBJ2-4; 8 nucleotides agree with TRBD1. This CDR3 is 15 amino acids long. Per the germline V gene, CDR1 is SQVTM and CDR2 is ANQGSEA. Trimming took 4 bases from V and 3 from J; bases not matched to a gene: 8. CDR3 bases: TGCAGCGTTGCTACCGGGACAGGTGACAAAAACATTCAGTACTTC. Translated, it gives CSVATGTGDKNIQYF.

The V gene is TRBV30, the J gene TRBJ1-2; D is ambiguous. Per the germline V gene, CDR1 is GTSNPN and CDR2 is SVGIG (reference sequence). The V and J ends lost 0 bases and 1 base respectively, with 12 bases between them. The CDR3 runs to 15 residues. CDR3 region: CAWSVVQLGNYGYTF. The CDR3 nucleotides read TGTGCCTGGAGTGTCGTCCAACTGGGTAACTATGGCTACACCTTC.

This chain joins TRBV27 and TRBJ1-2, with 9 bases matching TRBD1. CDR1 is MNHEY, CDR2 SMNVEV, per germline (reference sequence). The CDR3 contains 20 residues. The V segment lost 5 bases and the J segment 2 bases; nucleotides outside the gene matches: 21. The chain's CDR3 is CASSPFNRAGTGMTNYGYTF. CDR3 bases: TGTGCCAGCAGTCCATTCAACAGGGCTGGGACAGGGATGACGAACTATGGCTACACCTTC.